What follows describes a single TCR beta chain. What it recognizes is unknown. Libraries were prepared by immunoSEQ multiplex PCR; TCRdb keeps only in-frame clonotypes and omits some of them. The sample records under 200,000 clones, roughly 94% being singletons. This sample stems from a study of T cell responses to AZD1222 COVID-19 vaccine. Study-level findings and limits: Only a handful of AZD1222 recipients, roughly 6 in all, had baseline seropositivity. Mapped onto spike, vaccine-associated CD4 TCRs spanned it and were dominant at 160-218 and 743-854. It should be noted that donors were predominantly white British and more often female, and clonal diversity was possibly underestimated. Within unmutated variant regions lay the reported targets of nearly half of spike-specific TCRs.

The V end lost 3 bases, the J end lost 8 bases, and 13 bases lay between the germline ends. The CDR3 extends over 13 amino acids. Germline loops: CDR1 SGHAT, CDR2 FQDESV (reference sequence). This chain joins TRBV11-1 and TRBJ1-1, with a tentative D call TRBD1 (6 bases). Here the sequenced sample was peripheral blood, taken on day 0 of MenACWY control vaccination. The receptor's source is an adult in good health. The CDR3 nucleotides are TGTGCCAGCAGCTTGGTACAGGGCTCCGAAGCTTTCTTT. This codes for CASSLVQGSEAFF.